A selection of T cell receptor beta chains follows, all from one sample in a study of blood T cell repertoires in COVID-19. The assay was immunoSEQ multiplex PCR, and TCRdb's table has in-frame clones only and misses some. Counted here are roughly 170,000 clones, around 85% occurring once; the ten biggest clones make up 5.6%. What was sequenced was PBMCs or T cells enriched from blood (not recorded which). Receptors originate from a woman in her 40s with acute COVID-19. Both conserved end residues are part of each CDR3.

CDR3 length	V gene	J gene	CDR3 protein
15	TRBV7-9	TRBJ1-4	CASSRGQQGEEKLFF
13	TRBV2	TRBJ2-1	CASSTRGYNEQFF
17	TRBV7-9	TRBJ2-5	CASSLPRRDRDKETQYF
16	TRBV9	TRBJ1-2	CASSVDGTGNNYGYTF
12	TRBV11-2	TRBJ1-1	CASRGETTEAFF
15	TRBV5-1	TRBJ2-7	CASRLSSGPSYEQYF
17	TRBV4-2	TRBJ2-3	CASSQERWVRGTDTQYF
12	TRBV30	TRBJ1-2	CAWTPGGVGYTF
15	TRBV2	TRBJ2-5	CATRLAGAPGETQYF
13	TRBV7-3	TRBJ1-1	CASSRGVNTEAFF
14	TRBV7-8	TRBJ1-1	CASSLRPGNTEAFF
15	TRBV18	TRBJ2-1	CASSAPGTAYNEQFF
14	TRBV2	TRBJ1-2	CASSEAGANYGYTF
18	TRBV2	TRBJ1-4	CASSVTTGTEATNEKLFF
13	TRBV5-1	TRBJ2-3	CASSPLGEGTQYF
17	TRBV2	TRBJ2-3	CASSALQGAISTDTQYF
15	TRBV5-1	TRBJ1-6	CASSQSSSYNSPLHF
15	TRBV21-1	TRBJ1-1	CASSKLPGQNTEAFF
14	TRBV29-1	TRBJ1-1	CSAVNQGRNTEAFF
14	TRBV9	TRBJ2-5	CASSVAGAVETQYF
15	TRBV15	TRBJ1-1	CATSRGGTANTEAFF
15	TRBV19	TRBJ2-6	CASSRARSGANVLTF
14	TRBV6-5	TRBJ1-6	CASSDRERNSPLHF
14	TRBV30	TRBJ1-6	CAWGQGVYNSPLHF
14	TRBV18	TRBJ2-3	CASSPLAGGDTQYF
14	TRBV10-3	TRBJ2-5	CAISESNRGQTQYF
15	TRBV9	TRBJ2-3	CASSVSPTSPQAQYF
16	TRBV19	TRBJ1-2	CASSIDRQGMDYGYTF
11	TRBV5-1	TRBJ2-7	CASSLADEQYF
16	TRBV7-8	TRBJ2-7	CASSSKLGQGSVEQYF
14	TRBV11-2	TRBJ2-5	CASSFSGGRETQYF
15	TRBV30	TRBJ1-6	CAWSRQDFVTSPLHF
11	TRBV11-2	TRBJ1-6	CASSLNSPLHF
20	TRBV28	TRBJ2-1	CASSPTALEAGDQRYNEQFF
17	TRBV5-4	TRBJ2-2	CASSLKSGTGMTGELFF
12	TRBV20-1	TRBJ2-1	CSASLVDNEQFF
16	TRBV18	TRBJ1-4	CASSPDLRAGGEKLFF
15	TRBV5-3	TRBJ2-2	CARSRTSGRIGELFF
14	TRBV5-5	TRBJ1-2	CASSLGARSYGYTF
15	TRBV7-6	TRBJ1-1	CASSSLGGLLTEAFF
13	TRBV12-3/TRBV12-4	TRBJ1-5	CASSPNSNQPQHF
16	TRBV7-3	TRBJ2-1	CASARSRTSSADEQFF
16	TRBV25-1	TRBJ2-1	CASSATGQGRNNEQFF
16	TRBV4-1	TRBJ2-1	CASSYELAGNYNEQFF